This T cell receptor beta chain was observed in a study of blood T cell repertoires in COVID-19. For the study at large: T cells, B-cell-depleted T cells, or PBMCs supplied cDNA or gDNA.

Looked up from germline, CDR1 is SGHDT and CDR2 is YYEEEE. The CDR3 is 16 amino acids. J gave up 4 bases and V 1 base, and 5 bases lay outside the gene matches. The method was immunoSEQ multiplex PCR; TCRdb's version includes in-frame clones alone and lacks a portion of them. The sample lists around 33,000 clones; roughly 74% were seen once. The J gene is TRBJ2-1, the V gene TRBV5-6, with 10 bases lining up with TRBD2. The sequenced sample was peripheral blood. The sequence was collected from a man older than 75 with active or convalescent COVID-19. The CDR3 loop reads CASSLFLAGVYNEQFF. CDR3 DNA: TGTGCCAGCAGCTTGTTTCTAGCGGGAGTATACAATGAGCAGTTCTTC.